This T cell receptor beta chain derives from a study of T cell repertoires in cytomegalovirus infection. Whole-study context: It was recently identified HLA-C-restricted and well-studied HLA-B-restricted CMV epitopes that the study used.

This clonotype was counted between two and nine times. Antigen specificity is unknown. One entry per CDR3 protein, called by TCRdb with MiXCR from the reads. The table has about 700,000 distinct CDR3 sequences, 30% to 40% seen once. This CDR3 comprises 12 residues. The V end was cut by 0 bases, the J end by 8 bases, with 7 bases between. Study conclusions and caveats: Frequencies of public TCR beta families were cumulated, and this identified carriers of CMV plus the relevant HLA.

Sequenced here: cultured PBMCs, sampled from culture after CMV antigen stimulation. This TCR came from a human donor in good health (CMV status not recorded). Some clones in this sample may be carry-over from other donors' samples. The V and J genes are TRBV12-3 or TRBV12-4 and TRBJ1-2; D is undetermined. CDR3 sequence: CASSLARLGYTF. The CDR3 DNA reads TGTGCCAGCAGTTTAGCGCGCCTGGGCTACACCTTC.